A selection of T cell receptor beta chains follows, all from one sample in a study of blood T cell repertoires in COVID-19. Method: immunoSEQ multiplex PCR; TCRdb's copy keeps in-frame clones and lacks some. Of roughly 400,000 clones listed, 85% to 90% were seen once; the top ten hold 10%. Sequencing was carried out using PBMCs or T cells enriched from blood (not recorded which). The source is a woman aged 45-65 years who had recovered from COVID-19. The CDR3 runs from the conserved cysteine through the conserved F or W. The order of the fields is J gene, D gene, clone size, V gene, CDR3 DNA, CDR3 protein. The D gene is left open where the match is weak. Where a row states a size, it is once, few, many or the class of an expanded clone; other rows omit it.

TRBJ2-1 | . | once | TRBV6-4 | TGTGCCAGCAGTGACTCGACAGCGAGTGAGCAGTTCTTC | CASSDSTASEQFF
TRBJ1-1 | . | . | TRBV19 | TGTGCCAGTAGTGAACCAAGGGGGATGGACAGACGACCTGAAGCTTTCTTT | CASSEPRGMDRRPEAFF
TRBJ1-5 | . | . | TRBV12-3/TRBV12-4 | TGTGCCAGCAGCCGCAGGGGCCGGCGCCATTTT | CASSRRGRRHF
TRBJ1-2 | TRBD1 | . | TRBV27 | TGTGCCAGCAGAAAACAGGGGGGGCGTGATGGCTACACCTTC | CASRKQGGRDGYTF
TRBJ2-1 | . | . | TRBV5-6 | TGTGCCAGCAGCTTTAGCAATGAGCAGTTCTTC | CASSFSNEQFF
TRBJ2-1 | . | . | TRBV7-2 | TGTGCCAGCAGCTTCTGGGGACTCCCGATGGTGCAGTTCTTC | CASSFWGLPMVQFF
TRBJ2-5 | TRBD1 | . | TRBV7-3 | TGTGCCAGCAGCCCGGGACAGGGGAAAGAGACCCAGTACTTC | CASSPGQGKETQYF
TRBJ1-5 | . | few | TRBV6-2/TRBV6-3 | TGTGCCAGCAGTTACTTCGGGAATCAGCCCCAGCATTTT | CASSYFGNQPQHF
TRBJ2-7 | TRBD2 | . | TRBV6-5 | TGTGCCAGCAGTTACTTCAGCGGGGGTCCCTACGAGCAGTACTTC | CASSYFSGGPYEQYF
TRBJ1-6 | TRBD1 | once | TRBV28 | TGTGCCAGCAGTTCTAAGGCGCGGACAGGGGCCCTCTATAATTCACCCCTCCACTTT | CASSSKARTGALYNSPLHF
TRBJ1-1 | . | . | TRBV6-4 | TGTGCCAGCAAACCTGAGGACAGCCTGAACACTGAAGCTTTCTTT | CASKPEDSLNTEAFF
TRBJ1-5 | TRBD1 | . | TRBV3-1/TRBV3-2 | TGTGCCAGCAGCCAAGATGACAGGGGTTATCAGCCCCAGCATTTT | CASSQDDRGYQPQHF
TRBJ2-7 | TRBD2 | . | TRBV7-9 | TGTGCCAGCACCTTAATTCTAGCGGGGGGGATCTACGAGCAGTACTTC | CASTLILAGGIYEQYF
TRBJ2-3 | TRBD2 | . | TRBV7-2 | TGTGCCAGCAGCTTGGGGGGGTTCTCAGATACGCAGTATTTT | CASSLGGFSDTQYF
TRBJ1-2 | . | few | TRBV21-1 | TGTGCCAGCAGCCCGAGGAAAAGGAACTCTAACTATGGCTACACCTTC | CASSPRKRNSNYGYTF
TRBJ2-2 | . | once | TRBV9 | TGTGCCAGCAGCGCTCAGGAAGCGAACACCGGGGAGCTGTTTTTT | CASSAQEANTGELFF
TRBJ1-6 | . | . | TRBV30 | TGTGCCTGGAGTAGAGATCCACCTGGTTCACCCCTCCACTTT | CAWSRDPPGSPLHF